This entry concerns a single TCR beta chain. The data stem from a study of blood T cell repertoires in COVID-19. On the study more broadly: Samples taken during acute and convalescent COVID-19 were collected in the United States, Italy and Spain. T cells, B-cell-depleted T cells, or PBMCs provided the cDNA or gDNA that served as material.

Germline V gives CDR1 MNHEY, CDR2 SMNVEV (reference sequence). V gave up 8 bases and J gave up 5 bases; unmatched junction bases: 13. This CDR3 has 15 amino acids. Source study methods: How many nucleated cells were present was estimated from reference gene primer amplification. Generated by immunoSEQ multiplex PCR, the TCRdb table keeps only in-frame clones and is missing some. That table gives V, J and clone size, and the DNA gave D and trimming. The data show approximately 190,000 clones, approximately 79% seen once. The J gene is TRBJ1-2, the V gene TRBV27, with 8 bases lining up with TRBD1. The sequenced material came from peripheral blood. The source of this sequence is a man younger than 45 with active or convalescent COVID-19. This CDR3 is CASRETGDFPYGYTF. The CDR3 nucleotides read TGTGCCAGCCGAGAGACAGGGGACTTTCCATATGGCTACACCTTC.